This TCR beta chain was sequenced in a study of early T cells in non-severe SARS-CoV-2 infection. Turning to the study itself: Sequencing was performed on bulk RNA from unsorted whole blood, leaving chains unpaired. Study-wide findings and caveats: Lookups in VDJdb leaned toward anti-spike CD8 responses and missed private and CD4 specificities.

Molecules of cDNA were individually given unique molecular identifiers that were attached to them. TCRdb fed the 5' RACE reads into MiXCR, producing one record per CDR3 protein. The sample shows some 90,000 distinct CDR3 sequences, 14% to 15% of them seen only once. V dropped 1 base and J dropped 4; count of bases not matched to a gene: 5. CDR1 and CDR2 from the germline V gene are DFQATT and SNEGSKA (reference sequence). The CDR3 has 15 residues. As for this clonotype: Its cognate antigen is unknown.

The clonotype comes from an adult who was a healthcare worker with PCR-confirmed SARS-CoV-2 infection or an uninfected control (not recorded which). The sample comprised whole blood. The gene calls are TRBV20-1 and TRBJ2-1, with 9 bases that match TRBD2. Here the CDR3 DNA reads TGCAGTGCTAGAGTACCTAGCGGGACTTACAATGAGCAGTTCTTC. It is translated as CSARVPSGTYNEQFF.